The 24 T cell receptor beta chains in this list originate from one sample, sequenced in a study of memory CD4+ T cells and cytomegalovirus serostatus. TCRdb's table, derived via immunoSEQ multiplex PCR, lists solely in-frame clones and lacks some. The table shows about 50,000 clones, with roughly 80% occurring only once. Single viable CD3+CD4+CD8-CD45RO+ cells were sorted as the memory CD4+ T cells. The sample consisted of memory CD4+ T cells from blood. These receptors originate from an adult in good health and CMV-seronegative.

The chain uses TRBV7-2 and TRBJ2-5, with 8 nucleotides matching TRBD1. Germline-derived CDR1 and CDR2 are SGHTA and FQGNSA. The CDR3 is 16 residues long. V lost 5 bases to trimming and J lost 2 bases; unmatched junction nucleotides: 10. The CDR3 nucleotides are TGTGCCAGCAGCACACAGGCAACAGGGGGTCAAGAGACCCAGTACTTC. This codes for CASSTQATGGQETQYF.

The chain carries TRBV7-6 and TRBJ1-3; D perhaps matches TRBD1 (6 bases). From germline, CDR1 is SGHVS and CDR2 FNYEAQ. V lost 5 bases, J lost 4 bases, and 15 bases lay in between. The CDR3 covers 15 residues. CDR3 residues: CASSPQGGAGNTIYF. CDR3 coding DNA: TGTGCCAGCAGCCCTCAAGGGGGGGCGGGAAACACCATATATTTT. The full variable domain, in which reference TRBV7-6 and TRBJ1-3 provide the parts outside the CDR3, is GAGVSQSPRYKVTKRGQDVALRCDPISGHVSLYWYRQALGQGPEFLTYFNYEAQQDKSGLPNDRFSAERPEGSISTLTIQRTEQRDSAMYRCASSPQGGAGNTIYFGEGSWLTVV.

This clone has only a few counts. This sequence joins TRBV28 and TRBJ1-4, with 7 bases identical to TRBD1. The CDR3 sequence is 15 residues long. Per germline, CDR1 MDHEN and CDR2 SYDVKM. The V segment lost 1 base and the J segment 5 bases; nucleotides outside the gene matches: 4. The CDR3 region has the DNA TGTGCCAGCAGTTTATTTGGCAGGGGGAATGAAAAACTGTTTTTT. Translation: CASSLFGRGNEKLFF.

The genes are TRBV7-9 and TRBJ2-7; D is ambiguous. The ends were cut back, 1 base at V and 4 bases at J, with 8 bases in the middle. CDR3 length equals 13 residues. Looked up from germline, CDR1 is SEHNR and CDR2 is FQNEAQ (reference sequence). The CDR3 DNA reads as TGTGCCAGCAGCTTAGACCCATTGTACGAGCAGTACTTC. It specifies CASSLDPLYEQYF. The entire variable domain, with the rest obtained from reference TRBV7-9 and TRBJ2-7, is as follows: DTGVSQNPRHKITKRGQNVTFRCDPISEHNRLYWYRQTLGQGPEFLTYFQNEAQLEKSRLLSDRFSAERPKGSFSTLEIQRTEQGDSAMYLCASSLDPLYEQYFGPGTRLTVT.

The chain employs TRBV7-3 and TRBJ2-7, with D maybe TRBD2 (5 bases). V was clipped by 5 bases and J by 5 bases, with 16 bases between them. This CDR3 is built from 14 residues. Germline V gene sequence: CDR1 SGHTA, CDR2 FQGTGA. This CDR3 is CASSRRTWGDEQYF. The CDR3, as DNA: TGTGCCAGCAGCCGCCGGACCTGGGGAGACGAGCAGTACTTC.

The chain carries TRBV19 and TRBJ1-5; D is possibly TRBD1 (5 bases). The germline V gene encodes CDR1 LNHDA and CDR2 SQIVND (reference sequence). This CDR3 region has 13 residues. The V gene lost 7 bases and the J gene lost 5 bases, with 12 bases spanning the gap. The chain's CDR3 is CASKVPGDQPQHF. The CDR3 DNA reads TGTGCCAGTAAGGTCCCGGGGGATCAGCCCCAGCATTTT.

The chain has TRBV27 and TRBJ2-5; TRBD1 aligns across 7 bases. The trim removed 3 bases at V and 5 bases at J, leaving 6 bases unmatched. CDR1 and CDR2 from the germline V gene are MNHEY and SMNVEV (reference sequence). The CDR3 runs 14 residues. CDR3 bases: TGTGCCAGCAGTTTCCGACAGGGTAGGGAGACCCAGTACTTC. Translated, it gives CASSFRQGRETQYF.

The chain has TRBV28 and TRBJ2-1; 8 bases line up with TRBD2. V shed 11 bases and J 7 bases; nucleotides not matched to a gene: 10. This CDR3 is built from 13 residues. Germline CDR1 is MDHEN and CDR2 is SYDVKM. Here the CDR3 DNA reads TGTGCCGGGAAGACTAGCGAACGAAATGAGCAGTTCTTC. Translated: CAGKTSERNEQFF. Looking up the rest from reference TRBV28 and TRBJ2-1 gives the full variable domain: DVKVTQSSRYLVKRTGEKVFLECVQDMDHENMFWYRQDPGLGLRLIYFSYDVKMKEKGDIPEGYSVSREKKERFSLILESASTNQTSMYLCAGKTSERNEQFFGPGTRLTVL.

This chain links TRBV2 with TRBJ1-2, with a possible D match to TRBD1 (5 bases). Germline values: CDR1 SNHLY, CDR2 FYNNEI. The CDR3 length is 14 residues. V lost 2 bases and J lost 4, with 11 bases in between. The CDR3 region has the DNA TGTGCCAGCAGTGAACGCTGGGGCTCCTATGGCTACACCTTC. The encoded protein is CASSERWGSYGYTF.

The genes are TRBV5-1 and TRBJ1-1, with a tentative D call TRBD1 (6 bases). CDR1 SGHRS and CDR2 YFSETQ come from the germline V gene. This CDR3 region has 14 residues. V gave up 7 bases and J gave up 0 bases, with 13 bases separating them. The CDR3 DNA follows: TGCGCCAGCGGACCGGGACACTTGAACACTGAAGCTTTCTTT. This translates into CASGPGHLNTEAFF.

The chain combines TRBV2 with TRBJ1-3; no definite D call. The length of the CDR3 is 12 residues. Deletions cut 4 bases from V and 3 bases from J, with 4 bases between. Germline V gives CDR1 SNHLY, CDR2 FYNNEI. The CDR3 protein is CASSVGGNTIYF. The CDR3 nucleotides are TGTGCCAGCAGTGTTGGTGGAAACACCATATATTTT.

This clone was counted a few times. The chain is built from TRBV5-1 and TRBJ1-2, with D unresolved. CDR1 SGHRS and CDR2 YFSETQ come from the germline V gene. The V end lost 0 bases, the J end lost 1 base, and 10 bases lay between the germline ends. This CDR3 spans 15 amino acids. The CDR3 DNA sequence: TGCGCCAGCAGCTTGGGGGCAGCTGGTAACTATGGCTACACCTTC. Translating gives CASSLGAAGNYGYTF.

The rearrangement joins TRBV7-6 to TRBJ2-2; TRBD1 matches at 7 bases. This CDR3 region has 15 residues. Per germline, CDR1 SGHVS and CDR2 FNYEAQ. Trimming removed 5 bases from V and 7 bases from J; junction bases left unmatched: 10. CDR3 coding DNA: TGTGCCAGCAGCCGTGACAGGGATCTGGGCGGGGAGCTGTTTTTT. Its protein is CASSRDRDLGGELFF.

This clone showed up just a few times. The gene calls are TRBV6-1 and TRBJ1-1; D unclear. V lost 7 bases to trimming and J lost 7 bases, with 19 bases between them. This CDR3 contains 14 residues. Per germline, CDR1 MNHNS and CDR2 SASEGT. This CDR3 reads CASTFTHPDGEAFF. CDR3 DNA: TGTGCCAGCACCTTCACCCATCCAGACGGTGAAGCTTTCTTT.

The chain recombines TRBV6-5 with TRBJ2-1; possibly TRBD2 for D (5 bases). From germline, CDR1 is MNHEY and CDR2 SVGAGI. The CDR3 has 16 amino acids. V shed 0 bases and J shed 1 base, with 10 bases lying between them. As DNA, the CDR3 is TGTGCCAGCAGTTACTCGATTTGGGAGTCCTACAATGAGCAGTTCTTC. Encoded protein: CASSYSIWESYNEQFF.

The rearrangement joins TRBV7-3 to TRBJ2-5, with 11 bases fitting TRBD2. The germline V gene has CDR1 SGHTA and CDR2 FQGTGA. CDR3 length equals 15 residues. V lost 5 bases, J lost 5 bases, and 7 bases stayed unmatched. The CDR3 region is CASSPLAGGMETQYF. For the CDR3, the DNA is TGTGCCAGCAGCCCCCTAGCGGGAGGAATGGAGACCCAGTACTTC.

The chain combines TRBV11-3 with TRBJ2-5; TRBD2 is a possible D gene (6 bases). The DNA end lines up better with TRBJ2-7; the J call may be wrong. Germline assignment: CDR1 SGHNT and CDR2 YENEEA. The CDR3 loop spans 16 amino acids. In DNA, the CDR3 is TGTGCCAGCAGCCACGGTGGCGGGACGGCCGACTACGAGCAGTACTTC. Protein product: CASSHGGGTADYEQYF.

This clone has only one observation. The CDR3 DNA is TGTGCCACCAGCAGAGAGGGACAGAGCTACGAGCAGTACTTC. Protein product: CATSREGQSYEQYF. This chain connects TRBV15 to TRBJ2-7, with 7 bases matching TRBD1. The CDR3 totals 14 residues. Per the germline V gene, CDR1 is LNHNV and CDR2 is YYDKDF (reference sequence). The V and J ends lost 0 bases and 3 bases, in that order; junction bases with no gene match: 2.

This rearrangement joins TRBV4-1 to TRBJ1-5; TRBD1 agrees at 8 bases. This CDR3 contains 15 residues. CDR1 and CDR2 (germline): MGHRA, YSYEKL. V was clipped by 2 bases and J by 0 bases; unmatched bases: 0. The CDR3 DNA reads as TGCGCCAGCAGCCAACAGGGGGCTAGCAATCAGCCCCAGCATTTT. It specifies CASSQQGASNQPQHF.

V is TRBV25-1 and J is TRBJ2-5, with 14 nucleotides matching TRBD2. V shed 6 bases, J shed 4 bases, and the junction held 4 bases outside the gene matches. Germline CDR1 MGHDK, CDR2 SYGVNS. This CDR3 comprises 15 residues. Here the CDR3 DNA reads TGTGCCAGCAGAAAGGGACTAGCGGGAGTAGAGACCCAGTACTTC. It yields the protein CASRKGLAGVETQYF.

This clone was picked up a small number of times. The chain recombines TRBV7-3 with TRBJ2-6; D gene unclear. Germline V gene sequence: CDR1 SGHTA, CDR2 FQGTGA. Trimming removed 3 bases from V and 4 bases from J, with 1 base in between. This CDR3 comprises 12 residues. The CDR3 sequence: CASSLGANVLTF. The DNA for the CDR3 is TGTGCCAGCAGCTTGGGGGCCAACGTCCTGACTTTC. Drawing the rest from reference TRBV7-3 and TRBJ2-6, the complete variable domain is GAGVSQTPSNKVTEKGKYVELRCDPISGHTALYWYRQSLGQGPEFLIYFQGTGAADDSGLPNDRFFAVRPEGSVSTLKIQRTERGDSAVYLCASSLGANVLTFGAGSRLTVL.

The CDR3: CASRRGQETQYF. For the CDR3, the DNA is TGTGCCAGCAGGAGAGGGCAAGAGACCCAGTACTTC. J is TRBJ2-5 and V is TRBV6-1; a weak D match, TRBD2 (5 bases). Looked up from germline, CDR1 is MNHNS and CDR2 is SASEGT. This CDR3 has 12 residues. V was cut by 6 bases and J by 2 bases, with 7 bases left in between.

This clone occurred once. This chain joins TRBV2 and TRBJ2-1; D uncertain. The CDR3 is 16 amino acids. V lost 3 bases to trimming and J lost 6 bases, with 18 bases between them. Germline V gene sequence: CDR1 SNHLY, CDR2 FYNNEI. For the CDR3, the DNA is TGTGCCAGCAGTGACTACTCTAATAGATATAGCAATGAGCAGTTCTTC. Translated: CASSDYSNRYSNEQFF.

By proportion, this clone is medium-sized. The chain has TRBV9 and TRBJ1-3; 7 nucleotides match TRBD1. The CDR3 has 15 residues. Germline CDR1 SGDLS, CDR2 YYNGEE. Germline trimming cut 2 bases from V and 4 bases from J; bases unmatched to any gene: 6. CDR3: CASSVVDRAGNTIYF. The DNA for the CDR3 is TGTGCCAGCAGCGTTGTCGACAGGGCCGGAAACACCATATATTTT.